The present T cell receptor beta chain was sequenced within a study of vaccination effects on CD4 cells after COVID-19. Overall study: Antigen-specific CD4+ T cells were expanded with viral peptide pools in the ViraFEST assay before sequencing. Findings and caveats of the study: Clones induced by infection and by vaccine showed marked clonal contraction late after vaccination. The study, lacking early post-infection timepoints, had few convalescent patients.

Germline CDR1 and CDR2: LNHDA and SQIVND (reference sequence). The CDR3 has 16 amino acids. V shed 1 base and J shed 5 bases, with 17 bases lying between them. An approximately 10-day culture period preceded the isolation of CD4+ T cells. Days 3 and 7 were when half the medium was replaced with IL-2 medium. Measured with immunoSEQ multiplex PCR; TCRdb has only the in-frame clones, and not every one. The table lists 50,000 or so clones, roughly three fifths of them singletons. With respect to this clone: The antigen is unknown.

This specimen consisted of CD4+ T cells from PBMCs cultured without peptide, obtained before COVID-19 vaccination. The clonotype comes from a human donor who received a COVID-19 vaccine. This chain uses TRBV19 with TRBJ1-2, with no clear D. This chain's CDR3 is CASSIVLGRHLYGYTF. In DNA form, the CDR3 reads TGTGCCAGTAGTATAGTCTTGGGTCGGCATTTGTATGGCTACACCTTC.